This T cell receptor beta chain appears in the sequencing data of a study of blood T cell repertoires in COVID-19. In the original workflow: Reference gene primers were amplified, and this amplification served to estimate nucleated cell counts. Some clones are missing from TCRdb's copy, which holds only in-frame ones; the method was immunoSEQ multiplex PCR. From that table come the V and J calls and clone size; the DNA was used to work out D and trimming. The sample records hundreds of thousands of clones, approximately 80% being singletons. In terms of age and location, participants ranged from about 18 to 95 years and lived in approximately 26 US areas. The V gene's germline CDR1 is SGHRS and CDR2 YFSETQ. The V and J ends lost 6 bases and 4 bases, in that order; junction bases with no gene match: 12. This CDR3 is built from 15 residues.

This TCR came from a middle-aged man who had been exposed to COVID-19. Sequencing was done on a sample of PBMCs or T cells enriched from blood (not recorded which). The genes are TRBV5-1 and TRBJ2-5; TRBD1 agrees at 7 bases. DNA for the CDR3: TGCGCCAGCACCCTAAGGACAGGACAATCAGAGACCCAGTACTTC. This codes for CASTLRTGQSETQYF.